These 20 T cell receptor beta chains were sequenced from one sample in a study of cytomegalovirus exposure and HLA in healthy donors. PCR employed 60 Vbeta and 13 Jbeta primers. TCRdb's copy holds only in-frame clones and misses some; the assay was immunoSEQ multiplex PCR. The sample is made up of 96,000 or so clones, and the top ten hold about 3.4% of it. Material for sequencing was PBMCs. The receptors were gathered from a woman between 25 and 40 years old in good health and CMV-seronegative.

V usage is TRBV5-1 and J usage is TRBJ1-3; the D is unclear. This CDR3 spans 16 amino acids. V was cut by 0 bases and J by 4 bases, with 14 bases left in between. Germline V gene lookup returns CDR1 SGHRS and CDR2 YFSETQ. The CDR3 nucleotides read TGCGCCAGCAGCTTGGGACTGACTCCTAACGGAAACACCATATATTTT. Amino acid sequence: CASSLGLTPNGNTIYF.

The rearrangement uses TRBV29-1 and TRBJ2-1; 10 nucleotides line up with TRBD2. The V gene's germline CDR1 is SQVTM and CDR2 ANQGSEA. The CDR3 has 14 residues. With 7 bases clipped from V and 8 bases from J, the junction kept 11 bases outside the gene matches. CDR3 residues: CSARSGGALHEQFF. The CDR3 DNA is TGCAGCGCTAGAAGCGGGGGGGCTTTACATGAGCAGTTCTTC.

The chain links TRBV29-1 to TRBJ2-7, with no clear D. This CDR3 is 11 amino acids long. Germline V gene data show CDR1 as SQVTM and CDR2 as ANQGSEA. With 4 bases removed from V and 6 bases from J, the gap between germline ends came to 10 bases. The CDR3 sequence: CSVGSGGEQYF. The CDR3 DNA sequence: TGCAGCGTTGGGTCCGGTGGCGAGCAGTACTTC.

With regard to this clone: The junction departs from germline at one end; a sequencing error may be responsible. The V gene is TRBV29-1, the J gene TRBJ2-1; TRBD2 matches at 7 bases. The CDR3 covers 15 residues. Germline-derived CDR1 and CDR2 are SQVTM and ANQGSEA. The DNA of the CDR3 is TGCAGCGTAGAAGGGAGGGCCGGCTCCTACAATGAGCAGTTCTTC. Amino acids: CSVEGRAGSYNEQFF.

The rearrangement joins TRBV10-2 to TRBJ2-7; TRBD1 matches at 12 bases. The V and J ends lost 6 bases and 5 bases, in that order; junction bases with no gene match: 11. The germline V gene encodes CDR1 WSHSY and CDR2 SAAADI. The CDR3 extends over 16 amino acids. DNA for the CDR3: TGCGCCAGCAGACCGACTCCGGGACAGGGGGCCCACGAGCAGTACTTC. This encodes CASRPTPGQGAHEQYF.

The chain has TRBV6-4 and TRBJ2-3; D unresolved. The germline gives CDR1 MRHNA, CDR2 SNTAGT. This CDR3 has 12 residues. The ends were cut back, 5 bases at V and 6 bases at J, with 9 bases in the middle. The DNA for the CDR3 is TGTGCCAGCAGTCCTAATAGTGATACGCAGTATTTT. Translating gives CASSPNSDTQYF.

The CDR3 sequence is CAISESNGAADTQYF. CDR3 sequence (DNA): TGTGCCATCAGTGAGTCGAATGGGGCCGCAGATACGCAGTATTTT. The V call is TRBV10-3, the J call TRBJ2-3; D perhaps matches TRBD1 (5 bases). Trimming shortened V by 0 bases and J by 4 bases, and 11 bases separated the two germline ends. There are 15 residues in the CDR3. Germline loops: CDR1 ENHRY, CDR2 SYGVKD.

To note about this clone: The same CDR3 can be traced to other DNA sequences in this sample. CDR3 in DNA: TGTGCCAGCGGGGATGGAAGCGGGGAGCTAGATACGCAGTATTTT. As protein: CASGDGSGELDTQYF. The chain carries TRBV6-1 and TRBJ2-3, with 7 bases lining up with TRBD2. CDR3 length: 15 residues. Trimming cost V 8 bases and J 5 bases; bases outside gene matches: 13. Germline-derived CDR1 and CDR2 are MNHNS and SASEGT.

Written as DNA, the CDR3 is TGTGCCAGCAGACCATTAGGACGGGGAGATCAGCCCCAGCATTTT. It yields the protein CASRPLGRGDQPQHF. The V call is TRBV28, the J call TRBJ1-5; the D is unclear. The germline CDR1 and CDR2 sequences are MDHEN and SYDVKM. The CDR3 is made up of 15 amino acids. Trimming left V 6 bases short and J 5 bases short, with 17 bases between.

In the case of this clone: A junction boundary mismatches the germline segment, possibly from a read error. Additional DNA sequences in this sample encode the identical CDR3. The chain joins TRBV5-4 to TRBJ1-6, with D tentatively TRBD1 (5 bases). This CDR3 spans 17 amino acids. Germline V gene data show CDR1 as SGHNT and CDR2 as YYREEE (reference sequence). The CDR3 DNA follows: TGCGCCAGCAGCGGGGGGTCAGCCCAGCCGAGAATCTCACCCCTCCACTTT. Translation gives CASSGGSAQPRISPLHF.

J is TRBJ1-1 and V is TRBV6-5, with 7 bases that match TRBD1. Germline V lookup: CDR1 MNHEY, CDR2 SVGAGI. V was clipped by 6 bases and J by 10 bases; unmatched bases: 8. This CDR3 is 12 amino acids long. The DNA of the CDR3 is TGTGCCAGCAGGCAAGACAGGGTGGTAGCTTTCTTT. Protein product: CASRQDRVVAFF.

Written as DNA, the CDR3 is TGTGCCAGTAGTATAAATAGAGAAGAGACCCAGTACTTC. It specifies CASSINREETQYF. V gene TRBV19 combines with J gene TRBJ2-5; no firm D call. The CDR3 is 13 residues long. Germline values: CDR1 LNHDA, CDR2 SQIVND (reference sequence). Trimming removed 2 bases from V and 3 bases from J, with 7 bases in between. Full variable domain (rest looked up from reference TRBV19 and TRBJ2-5): DGGITQSPKYLFRKEGQNVTLSCEQNLNHDAMYWYRQDPGQGLRLIYYSQIVNDFQKGDIAEGYSVSREKKESFPLTVTSAQKNPTAFYLCASSINREETQYFGPGTRLLVL.

The V and J genes are TRBV6-4 and TRBJ1-2; D perhaps matches TRBD1 (6 bases). There are 14 residues in the CDR3. Between the trimmed V and J ends, which lost 3 bases and 8 bases, there was a span of 16 bases. Germline values: CDR1 MRHNA, CDR2 SNTAGT. DNA for the CDR3: TGTGCCAGCAGTGAAGACGGGGGGCCACAAGGCTACACCTTC. This codes for CASSEDGGPQGYTF.

The V gene is TRBV9, the J gene TRBJ2-1; TRBD2 is a possible D gene (5 bases). V dropped 4 bases and J dropped 1 base, with 15 bases sitting between them. The germline gives CDR1 SGDLS, CDR2 YYNGEE. The CDR3 covers 16 residues. The CDR3 DNA sequence: TGTGCCAGCAGCATGAGCGGAGCTCCGTCCTACAATGAGCAGTTCTTC. Translation: CASSMSGAPSYNEQFF.

V gene TRBV6-1 combines with J gene TRBJ1-2; 8 bases align to TRBD1. The CDR3 covers 14 residues. Trimming at V came to 0 bases and at J to 5 bases, leaving 2 bases not matched to a gene. Germline V gives CDR1 MNHNS, CDR2 SASEGT. For the CDR3, the DNA is TGTGCCAGCAGTGAAGCGAGGACAGGGTATGGCTACACCTTC. Its protein product is CASSEARTGYGYTF.

The genes are TRBV9 and TRBJ2-1; D is ambiguous. This CDR3 is built from 15 residues. CDR1 SGDLS and CDR2 YYNGEE come from the germline V gene. V was shortened by 1 base and J by 0 bases, with 8 bases between the two germline ends. The CDR3: CASSVTESSYNEQFF. The CDR3 DNA follows: TGTGCCAGCAGCGTAACGGAGAGCTCCTACAATGAGCAGTTCTTC. The entire variable domain, with the rest obtained from reference TRBV9 and TRBJ2-1, is as follows: DSGVTQTPKHLITATGQRVTLRCSPRSGDLSVYWYQQSLDQGLQFLIQYYNGEERAKGNILERFSAQQFPDLHSELNLSSLELGDSALYFCASSVTESSYNEQFFGPGTRLTVL.

The chain combines TRBV7-9 with TRBJ2-1, with 14 positions matching TRBD2. The CDR3 spans 14 residues. The junction had 5 bases not matched to a gene; V was cut back by 4 bases and J by 12 bases. Germline CDR1 and CDR2: SEHNR and FQNEAQ (reference sequence). The CDR3 loop reads CASSSRTSGGRQFF. The CDR3 DNA follows: TGTGCCAGCAGCTCCAGGACTAGCGGGGGGAGGCAGTTCTTC.

CDR3 loop: CSVDMPDRGGGYTF. For the CDR3, the DNA is TGCAGCGTCGATATGCCGGACAGGGGAGGCGGCTACACCTTC. The genes are TRBV29-1 and TRBJ1-2, with 9 bases matching TRBD1. The germline CDR1 and CDR2 sequences are SQVTM and ANQGSEA. The V segment lost 6 bases and the J segment 8 bases; nucleotides outside the gene matches: 13. The CDR3 spans 14 residues.

The rearrangement joins TRBV27 to TRBJ1-3; D uncertain. V was pared by 0 bases and J by 0 bases, with 9 bases between. The germline gives CDR1 MNHEY, CDR2 SMNVEV (reference sequence). The CDR3 has 16 residues. The CDR3 spells CASSLSAAYSGNTIYF. The DNA of the CDR3 is TGTGCCAGCAGTTTATCGGCGGCTTACTCTGGAAACACCATATATTTT.

The chain joins TRBV7-6 to TRBJ2-2; weak D call: TRBD1 (6 bases). V gave up 4 bases and J gave up 5 bases, with 11 bases separating them. The CDR3 spans 14 residues. CDR1 and CDR2 from the germline V gene are SGHVS and FNYEAQ. This CDR3 is CASSSARGTGELFF. The DNA for the CDR3 is TGTGCCAGCAGCTCGGCGAGGGGGACCGGGGAGCTGTTTTTT.